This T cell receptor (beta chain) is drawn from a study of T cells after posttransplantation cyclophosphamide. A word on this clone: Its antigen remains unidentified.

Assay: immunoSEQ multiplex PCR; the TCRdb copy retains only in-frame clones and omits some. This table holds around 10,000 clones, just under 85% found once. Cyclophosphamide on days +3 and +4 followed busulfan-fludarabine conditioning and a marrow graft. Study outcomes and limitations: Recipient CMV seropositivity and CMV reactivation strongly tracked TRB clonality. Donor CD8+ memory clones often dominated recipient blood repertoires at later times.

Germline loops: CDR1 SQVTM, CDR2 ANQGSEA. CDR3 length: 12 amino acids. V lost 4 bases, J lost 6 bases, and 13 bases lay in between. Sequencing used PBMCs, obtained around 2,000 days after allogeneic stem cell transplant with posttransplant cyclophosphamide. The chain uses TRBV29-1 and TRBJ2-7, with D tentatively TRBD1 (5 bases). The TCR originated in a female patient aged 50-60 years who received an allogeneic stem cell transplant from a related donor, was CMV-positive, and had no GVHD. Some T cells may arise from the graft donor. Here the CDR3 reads CSVGQIMSEQYF. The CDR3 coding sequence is TGCAGCGTTGGACAGATTATGAGCGAGCAGTACTTC.